What follows are 9 T cell receptor beta chains derived from one specimen sequenced in a study of early T cells in non-severe SARS-CoV-2 infection. MiXCR was run by TCRdb on the 5' RACE reads, yielding one entry per CDR3 protein. Of about 76,000 distinct CDR3 sequences listed, about 10% are singletons. Sequences were obtained from whole blood. All receptors derive from an adult who was a healthcare worker with PCR-confirmed SARS-CoV-2 infection or an uninfected control (not recorded which).

This clonotype was seen many times. The rearrangement links TRBV2 to TRBJ2-5; D perhaps matches TRBD2 (5 bases). Deletions cut 6 bases from V and 5 bases from J, with 13 bases between. Germline V gene sequence: CDR1 SNHLY, CDR2 FYNNEI. The CDR3 is made up of 13 amino acids. The CDR3 sequence is CASRKRAGETQYF. The DNA for the CDR3 is TGTGCCAGCAGAAAGAGGGCAGGCGAGACCCAGTACTTC.

This clonotype turned up a few times. J is TRBJ2-4 and V is TRBV10-2; a weak D match, TRBD1 (6 bases). Germline V gene lookup returns CDR1 WSHSY and CDR2 SAAADI. The V gene lost 7 bases and the J gene lost 3 bases, with 16 bases spanning the gap. The CDR3 consists of 15 residues. Here the CDR3 reads CASKEQGLGKNIQYF. CDR3 coding DNA: TGCGCCAGCAAGGAACAGGGTCTTGGCAAAAACATTCAGTACTTC.

This clonotype was detected ten times or more. The chain joins TRBV28 to TRBJ2-7; no clear D gene. V lost 4 bases to trimming and J lost 2 bases, with 6 bases between them. The germline gives CDR1 MDHEN, CDR2 SYDVKM. This CDR3 is built from 12 residues. CDR3 in DNA: TGTGCCAGCAGTTCACTCCCCTACGAGCAGTACTTC. Translated, it gives CASSSLPYEQYF.

The table lists this clonotype with a few counts. This chain joins TRBV5-1 and TRBJ2-7; TRBD1 aligns across 12 bases. CDR3 size: 14 residues. V was pared by 4 bases and J by 6 bases, with 5 bases of the junction left unmatched. Germline assignment: CDR1 SGHRS and CDR2 YFSETQ. The CDR3 sequence is CASSGGTGGIEQYF. The CDR3 DNA sequence: TGCGCCAGCAGCGGCGGGACAGGGGGCATCGAGCAGTACTTC.

This clonotype was seen ten or more times. The J gene is TRBJ2-2, the V gene TRBV5-1; tentatively, D is TRBD2 (6 bases). This CDR3 is built from 16 residues. CDR1 and CDR2 (germline): SGHRS, YFSETQ. V was pared by 0 bases and J by 4 bases, with 13 bases between. The CDR3 protein is CASSLARGLSTGELFF. The CDR3 DNA sequence: TGCGCCAGCAGCTTGGCCCGGGGACTTTCCACCGGGGAGCTGTTTTTT. The entire variable domain, with the rest obtained from reference TRBV5-1 and TRBJ2-2, is as follows: KAGVTQTPRYLIKTRGQQVTLSCSPISGHRSVSWYQQTPGQGLQFLFEYFSETQRNKGNFPGRFSGRQFSNSRSEMNVSTLELGDSALYLCASSLARGLSTGELFFGEGSRLTVL.

With regard to this clonotype: This could be a read error, since a much larger clone is one nucleotide away. V usage is TRBV6-2 or TRBV6-3 and J usage is TRBJ2-3, with D possibly TRBD2 on 5 matching bases. Trimming shortened V by 6 bases and J by 3 bases, and 10 bases separated the two germline ends. Germline-derived CDR1 and CDR2 are MNHEY and SVGEGT. This CDR3 comprises 13 residues. The DNA of the CDR3 is TGTGCCAGCAGCACGGGGATAACAGATACGCAGTATTTT. Its translation: CASSTGITDTQYF.

This clonotype was detected a few times. The chain recombines TRBV7-8 with TRBJ1-1; D not resolved. Trimming left V 3 bases short and J 0 bases short, with 11 bases between. Germline V gene data show CDR1 as SGHVS and CDR2 as FQNEAQ. CDR3 length: 15 residues. This chain's CDR3 is CASSFVRVMNTEAFF. The DNA of the CDR3 is TGTGCCAGCAGCTTTGTGCGGGTAATGAACACTGAAGCTTTCTTT.

The sample holds a few counts of this clonotype. The rearrangement links TRBV29-1 to TRBJ2-3; 8 bases are a match to TRBD1. CDR1 and CDR2 from the germline V gene are SQVTM and ANQGSEA. J lost 5 bases, V lost 7 bases, and 14 bases had no gene match. The CDR3 is 15 amino acids. CDR3 in DNA: TGCAGCGCCGTAACTCGGACAGGGCAAGGAGATACGCAGTATTTT. Protein: CSAVTRTGQGDTQYF.

For the CDR3, the DNA is TGTGCCAGCAGCTCGCAGGGGTTGGATACGCAGTATTTT. Translation: CASSSQGLDTQYF. This chain joins TRBV11-2 and TRBJ2-3; D perhaps matches TRBD1 (6 bases). Germline CDR1 is SGHAT and CDR2 is FQNNGV. The ends were cut back, 4 bases at V and 6 bases at J, with 11 bases in the middle. There are 13 residues in the CDR3.